The next 7 T cell receptor beta chains were all read from a single sample in a study of blood T cell repertoires in COVID-19. Measured with immunoSEQ multiplex PCR; TCRdb has only the in-frame clones, and not every one. The data contain around 110,000 clones, 80% to 90% of them singletons. The source material was peripheral blood. The receptors originated from a man aged 35-49 years with acute or convalescent COVID-19.

V usage is TRBV19 and J usage is TRBJ2-1, with 11 bases identical to TRBD1. The V gene's germline CDR1 is LNHDA and CDR2 SQIVND (reference sequence). The ends lost 11 bases at V and 2 bases at J; junction bases unmatched: 5. The CDR3 spans 14 residues. The CDR3 bases are TGTGCCGCCAAGGGACAGGGGGCCTACAATGAGCAGTTCTTC. This gives the protein CAAKGQGAYNEQFF.

About this clone: The junction and the germline gene differ at one end; a read error may be behind it. This chain joins TRBV6-5 and TRBJ1-1; 8 bases fit TRBD1. Germline assignment: CDR1 MNHEY and CDR2 SVGAGI. The CDR3 length is 14 residues. The CDR3 DNA reads as TGTGCCAGCAGACCGACAGGGGTGAACTCTGAAGCTTTCTTT. This translates into CASRPTGVNSEAFF.

The V gene is TRBV5-1, the J gene TRBJ2-3; 10 nucleotides align to TRBD1. Trimming at V came to 2 bases and at J to 3 bases, leaving 3 bases not matched to a gene. The germline V gene has CDR1 SGHRS and CDR2 YFSETQ. This CDR3 is 15 amino acids long. The CDR3 protein is CASSFDRGQTDTQYF. CDR3 DNA: TGCGCCAGCAGCTTCGACAGGGGGCAGACAGATACGCAGTATTTT.

The V call is TRBV19, the J call TRBJ1-1, with D maybe TRBD1 (6 bases). This CDR3 comprises 14 residues. Germline values: CDR1 LNHDA, CDR2 SQIVND (reference sequence). V shed 10 bases and J shed 2 bases, with 17 bases lying between them. CDR3: CAIRTSDRNTEAFF. In DNA form, the CDR3 reads TGTGCCATCCGGACATCGGACAGAAACACTGAAGCTTTCTTT. The full variable domain, completed using reference TRBV19 and TRBJ1-1, is DGGITQSPKYLFRKEGQNVTLSCEQNLNHDAMYWYRQDPGQGLRLIYYSQIVNDFQKGDIAEGYSVSREKKESFPLTVTSAQKNPTAFYLCAIRTSDRNTEAFFGQGTRLTVV.

The chain links TRBV15 to TRBJ1-4; no reliable D call. CDR1 LNHNV and CDR2 YYDKDF come from the germline V gene (reference sequence). This CDR3 has 14 amino acids. The germline V and J ends were trimmed by 0 bases and 6 bases, with 8 bases remaining between them. The CDR3 region is CATSRDGSHEKLFF. In nucleotides, the CDR3 is TGTGCCACCAGCAGAGATGGTAGTCATGAAAAACTGTTTTTT.

This sequence joins TRBV20-1 and TRBJ1-1; D possibly corresponds to TRBD1 (5 bases). Looked up from germline, CDR1 is DFQATT and CDR2 is SNEGSKA (reference sequence). V gave up 3 bases and J gave up 6 bases, with 14 bases separating them. This CDR3 region has 13 residues. CDR3 nucleotide sequence: TGCAGTGCTAGTGTTCCAGGGAAGGCTGAAGCTTTCTTT. Translated: CSASVPGKAEAFF.

This rearrangement joins TRBV3-1 (or the pseudogene TRBV3-2) to TRBJ2-2, with 7 bases identical to TRBD1. This CDR3 is built from 15 residues. Germline-derived CDR1 and CDR2 are LGHDT and YNNKEL (reference sequence). V gave up 4 bases and J gave up 1 base; unmatched junction bases: 3. CDR3 nucleotides: TGTGCCAGCAGCCCCCAGGGGGAGAACACCGGGGAGCTGTTTTTT. It translates to CASSPQGENTGELFF.